This TCR beta chain emerged from a study of molecular identifiers for immune sequencing clone quantification. TCRdb itself ran the PCR reads through MiXCR, one entry per CDR3 protein. The sample carries more than 85,000 distinct CDR3 sequences, around a third recorded once. The CDR3 consists of 15 residues. Trimming shortened V by 0 bases and J by 6 bases, and 14 bases separated the two germline ends. Germline V lookup: CDR1 MNHNS, CDR2 SASEGT. Sequencing used naive CD8+ T cells from blood, with Jurkat cell RNA spiked in. Stated subset: FACS-sorted CD8+CD4-CCR7+CD45RA+ naive T cells. This TCR derives from a human donor in good health. Some libraries in this study had Jurkat cell RNA spiked in. V is TRBV6-1 and J is TRBJ1-1, with a weak D call TRBD1 (5 bases). The CDR3 nucleotides are TGTGCCAGCAGTGAAGCCGGCAGGGCGGACGCTGAAGCTTTCTTT. This codes for CASSEAGRADAEAFF.